Below, 23 T cell receptor beta chains from the same sample are listed, as sequenced in a study of CD8 T cells in ankylosing spondylitis. TCRdb redid the calling of the 5' RACE reads with MiXCR, one entry per CDR3 protein. The sample comprises 100,000 to 150,000 distinct CDR3 sequences, about an eighth of which are singletons, and 4.1% rests with the top ten. The specimen was blood, either unsorted or a sorted T cell fraction (not recorded which). Receptors were obtained from a female donor with ankylosing spondylitis or in good health (not recorded which).

As regards this clonotype: A much larger clone lies one base from this, so it may be a read error. The chain couples TRBV20-1 to TRBJ1-1; D is unclear. In germline, CDR1 is DFQATT, CDR2 SNEGSKA (reference sequence). Trimming cost V 1 base and J 1 base, with 13 bases left between them. The CDR3 totals 15 residues. Written as DNA, the CDR3 is TGCAGTGCTAGAGGTCACAGAGGGTCGAACACTGAAGCTTTCTTT. It yields the protein CSARGHRGSNTEAFF.

V usage is TRBV28 and J usage is TRBJ1-2; D possibly corresponds to TRBD1 (6 bases). Trimming stripped 5 bases from V and 4 bases from J, with 14 bases between. The CDR3 runs 14 residues. CDR1 and CDR2 (germline): MDHEN, SYDVKM. The CDR3: CASSRGGASYGYTF. CDR3 nucleotide sequence: TGTGCCAGCAGTCGCGGGGGCGCTAGCTATGGCTACACCTTC.

This clonotype has a single count. This may arise from a read error, as a much more abundant clone is one base away. The chain couples TRBV18 to TRBJ2-1; D gene uncertain. This CDR3 comprises 13 residues. The germline V gene has CDR1 KGHSH and CDR2 LQKENI. Trimming cost V 6 bases and J 8 bases, with 14 bases left between them. The CDR3 loop is CASSSLTDDEQFF. CDR3 bases: TGTGCCAGCTCGAGTCTGACGGACGATGAGCAGTTCTTC. The full variable domain, in which reference TRBV18 and TRBJ2-1 provide the parts outside the CDR3, is NAGVMQNPRHLVRRRGQEARLRCSPMKGHSHVYWYRQLPEEGLKFMVYLQKENIIDESGMPKERFSAEFPKEGPSILRIQQVVRGDSAAYFCASSSLTDDEQFFGPGTRLTVL.

This clonotype was observed at least ten times. The chain has TRBV3-1 and TRBJ2-1, with D perhaps TRBD1 (5 bases). The V and J ends lost 4 bases and 1 base respectively, with 8 bases between them. The V gene's germline CDR1 is LGHDT and CDR2 YNNKEL (reference sequence). This CDR3 is 14 amino acids long. The CDR3 region has the DNA TGTGCCAGCAGCCCGACAGAGTCCTACAATGAGCAGTTCTTC. Its protein product is CASSPTESYNEQFF.

Here the CDR3 reads CSAPALGSYEQYF. CDR3 in DNA: TGCAGTGCCCCAGCCTTAGGATCCTACGAGCAGTACTTC. The chain joins TRBV20-1 to TRBJ2-7; D is unclear. Germline CDR1 is DFQATT and CDR2 is SNEGSKA (reference sequence). Trimming removed 6 bases from V and 1 base from J, with 13 bases in between. The CDR3 length is 13 residues.

This clonotype came up many times. CDR3 amino acids: CASSLDSGGYYGYTF. The CDR3 DNA reads TGCGCCAGCAGCTTGGATTCGGGGGGCTACTATGGCTACACCTTC. V gene TRBV5-1 combines with J gene TRBJ1-2, with D perhaps matching TRBD1 (6 bases). Germline CDR1 SGHRS, CDR2 YFSETQ. This CDR3 has 15 residues. The V end was cut by 0 bases, the J end by 3 bases, with 12 bases between.

Ten or more counts support this clonotype. This chain connects TRBV10-3 to TRBJ2-1; D perhaps matches TRBD2 (5 bases). The CDR3 consists of 13 residues. From germline, CDR1 is ENHRY and CDR2 SYGVKD. V was pared by 7 bases and J by 2 bases, with 9 bases between. The CDR3 DNA follows: TGTGCCATCACTGTTAGCGCCTACAATGAGCAGTTCTTC. Translation gives CAITVSAYNEQFF.

This clonotype occurred many times. This sequence joins TRBV5-1 and TRBJ2-3; the D call may be TRBD1 or TRBD2 (6 bases each). From germline, CDR1 is SGHRS and CDR2 YFSETQ. There are 13 residues in the CDR3. Trimming shortened V by 7 bases and J by 0 bases, and 9 bases separated the two germline ends. CDR3 sequence (DNA): TGCGCCAGCCAGGGGACTAGCACAGATACGCAGTATTTT. Protein product: CASQGTSTDTQYF.

This clonotype has at least ten counts. V usage is TRBV18 and J usage is TRBJ1-6; D not resolved. The CDR3 extends over 13 amino acids. Per germline, CDR1 KGHSH and CDR2 LQKENI. V lost 6 bases and J 8 bases, leaving 11 bases between the germline ends. The CDR3 DNA reads as TGTGCCAGCTCTCCGGGGTCTGATTCACCCCTCCACTTT. Translating it yields CASSPGSDSPLHF.

This clonotype has at least ten counts. The chain carries TRBV7-3 and TRBJ2-3; 7 nucleotides align to TRBD1. This CDR3 contains 15 residues. Trimming removed 5 bases from V and 4 bases from J; junction bases left unmatched: 9. Germline CDR1 is SGHTA and CDR2 is FQGTGA. The CDR3 DNA sequence: TGTGCCAGCAGCCCTTCTACAGGGGTGGCAGATACGCAGTATTTT. This encodes CASSPSTGVADTQYF.

This clonotype appeared many times. The J gene is TRBJ2-2, the V gene TRBV12-3 or TRBV12-4, with D perhaps matching TRBD1 (5 bases). V lost 6 bases, J lost 8 bases, and 7 bases lay in between. The CDR3 contains 11 residues. The CDR3 region is CASSPGGELFF. CDR3 DNA sequence: TGTGCCAGCAGCCCAGGGGGGGAGCTGTTTTTT.

This rearrangement joins TRBV20-1 to TRBJ1-1, with D possibly matching TRBD1 (6 bases). Germline V gene data show CDR1 as DFQATT and CDR2 as SNEGSKA (reference sequence). V was shortened by 6 bases and J by 1 base, with 12 bases between the two germline ends. This CDR3 contains 13 residues. DNA of the CDR3: TGCAGTGCCGAGGACAGATGGAACACTGAAGCTTTCTTT. As protein: CSAEDRWNTEAFF.

This chain links TRBV18 with TRBJ2-1, with 7 bases matching TRBD1. This CDR3 spans 21 amino acids. CDR1 and CDR2 from the germline V gene are KGHSH and LQKENI. The V gene end was trimmed by 6 bases and the J gene end by 0 bases; junction bases not matched to a gene: 23. The CDR3 DNA follows: TGTGCCAGCTCCCAATACCTAGGGGGCCCCAGAAGGGGTGGCTCCTACAATGAGCAGTTCTTC. This sequence encodes CASSQYLGGPRRGGSYNEQFF.

This clonotype was seen more than once but under ten times. The chain combines TRBV20-1 with TRBJ2-7, with D uncertain. The CDR3 spans 11 residues. Trimming left V 6 bases short and J 6 bases short, with 12 bases between. CDR1 DFQATT and CDR2 SNEGSKA come from the germline V gene (reference sequence). In DNA, the CDR3 is TGCAGTGCCATCCTAGGTGGCGAGCAGTACTTC. It is translated as CSAILGGEQYF.

Ten or more counts support this clonotype. This sequence joins TRBV5-6 and TRBJ1-2, with a weak D call TRBD1 (6 bases). V was pared by 3 bases and J by 0 bases, with 18 bases between. The CDR3 loop spans 17 amino acids. The germline V gene encodes CDR1 SGHDT and CDR2 YYEEEE. The CDR3, as DNA: TGTGCCAGCAGCTCCGGACAGACCTATTATTCTAACTATGGCTACACCTTC. Amino acids: CASSSGQTYYSNYGYTF.

This clonotype was counted many times. The rearrangement links TRBV18 to TRBJ1-2; D is unclear. The CDR3 is 13 amino acids. Germline-derived CDR1 and CDR2 are KGHSH and LQKENI. The V gene lost 6 bases and the J gene lost 7 bases, with 15 bases spanning the gap. The CDR3 region is CASSPEAASGYTF. The CDR3 region has the DNA TGTGCCAGCTCCCCCGAAGCTGCTAGTGGCTACACCTTC.

This clonotype appeared many times. The genes are TRBV19 and TRBJ2-7; a weak D match, TRBD2 (6 bases). The ends were cut back, 3 bases at V and 0 bases at J, with 12 bases in the middle. Per germline, CDR1 LNHDA and CDR2 SQIVND (reference sequence). This CDR3 is built from 15 residues. CDR3: CASSMGQGLSYEQYF. In nucleotides, the CDR3 is TGTGCCAGTAGTATGGGGCAGGGACTCTCCTACGAGCAGTACTTC.

This clonotype occurred a few times. The chain is built from TRBV7-2 and TRBJ2-1; D is uncertain. Trimming stripped 3 bases from V and 6 bases from J, with 9 bases between. CDR3 size: 13 residues. Per germline, CDR1 SGHTA and CDR2 FQGNSA. CDR3 DNA sequence: TGTGCCAGCAGCTTCTTGGGTATCAATGAGCAGTTCTTC. This sequence encodes CASSFLGINEQFF.

The sample holds a few counts of this clonotype. The rearrangement uses TRBV5-5 and TRBJ1-2, with 8 bases lining up with TRBD1. Germline values: CDR1 SGHKS, CDR2 YYEKEE (reference sequence). This CDR3 has 14 amino acids. Trimming removed 1 base from V and 2 bases from J; junction bases left unmatched: 1. This CDR3 is CASSLWTGNYGYTF. CDR3 sequence (DNA): TGTGCCAGCAGCTTGTGGACAGGGAACTATGGCTACACCTTC.

This clonotype was counted many times. This CDR3 is CASSSWGGNQPQHF. Written as DNA, the CDR3 is TGTGCCAGCAGTTCCTGGGGGGGCAATCAGCCCCAGCATTTT. The chain links TRBV12-3 or TRBV12-4 to TRBJ1-5; D may be TRBD1 (5 bases). CDR3 size: 14 residues. V was clipped by 4 bases and J by 2 bases, with 9 bases between them.

The CDR3 DNA follows: TGTGCCAGCAGCTTCGGGACGGGAAGCAATCAGCCCCAGCATTTT. It is translated as CASSFGTGSNQPQHF. This chain uses TRBV9 with TRBJ1-5; weak D call: TRBD1 (5 bases). CDR1 is SGDLS, CDR2 YYNGEE, per germline. The CDR3 sequence is 15 residues long. The V end was cut by 4 bases, the J end by 1 base, with 12 bases between.

Details on this clonotype: This may be a read error: a much more frequent sequence differs by one nucleotide. This sequence joins TRBV29-1 and TRBJ1-2; D might be TRBD1 (5 bases). Germline assignment: CDR1 SQVTM and CDR2 ANQGSEA. The CDR3 is made up of 13 amino acids. CDR3 residues: CSVGRGDNYGHTF. The CDR3 bases are TGCAGCGTTGGGAGGGGAGATAACTATGGCCACACCTTC.

This clonotype was seen ten or more times. This chain uses TRBV10-3 with TRBJ2-3, with D possibly matching TRBD2 (6 bases). In germline, CDR1 is ENHRY, CDR2 SYGVKD. There are 14 residues in the CDR3. V was cut by 6 bases and J by 1 base, with 11 bases left in between. The CDR3 DNA follows: TGTGCCATCAGCGCGGGGACGGGCACAGATACGCAGTATTTT. Its protein is CAISAGTGTDTQYF.